A single T cell receptor (beta chain) is shown here with its context. Its antigen is unidentified. The record originates from a study of CD8+CD57+ T cells in acquired aplastic anemia. Study summary: Sorted cells (CD4+ and CD8+) yielded DNA amounts that averaged around 3.1 ug.

Flow cytometry had shown expanded CD8+CD57+ cells in the patients chosen for sequencing. Severe acquired aplastic anemia was present in all patients. It was genomic DNA that served as the template for profiling TCR beta VDJ and CDR3. TCRdb itself ran the reads through MiXCR, one entry per CDR3 protein. The sample shows some 180,000 distinct CDR3 sequences, nearly 50% of them seen only once. General observations from the study: About 30 was the count of CD8+ CDR3 sequences that patients shared with controls.

Germline V gene sequence: CDR1 DFQATT, CDR2 SNEGSKA (reference sequence). The CDR3 consists of 16 residues. V lost 0 bases to trimming and J lost 1 base, with 15 bases between them. V usage is TRBV20-1 and J usage is TRBJ2-5; no definite D call. This clonotype originated in a human donor with aplastic anemia. The sample was sorted CD4+, CD8+, or CD8+CD57+ T cells (not recorded which) from PBMCs. CDR3 region: CSARDRTEHFQETQYF. CDR3 DNA: TGCAGTGCTAGAGATAGGACGGAGCACTTCCAAGAGACCCAGTACTTC.